These T cell receptor beta chains were read from a single sample in a study of somatic mutations in cytotoxic T cells in rheumatoid arthritis. This table comes from immunoSEQ multiplex PCR, and its TCRdb copy is limited to in-frame clones, with some not included. The profile shows some 5,600 clones, 80% to 85% of them singletons. The source material was CD8+ T cells sorted from blood. The receptors stem from an adult with rheumatoid arthritis. Each CDR3 is given with its conserved first and last residue. The D gene is left open where the match is weak. Not every row has a clone size; where given, it reads once, few, many or a size class.

j_gene: TRBJ2-7; abundance: -; v_gene: TRBV4-3; d_gene: TRBD2; CDR3nt: TGCGCCAGCAGCCAAAGACTAGCGGAAGCCTACGAGCAGTACTTC; CDR3aa: CASSQRLAEAYEQYF
j_gene: TRBJ1-2; abundance: few; v_gene: TRBV5-1; d_gene: -; CDR3nt: TGCGCCAGCAGAACTGACAATGGCTACACCTTC; CDR3aa: CASRTDNGYTF
j_gene: TRBJ2-6; abundance: -; v_gene: TRBV6-1; d_gene: -; CDR3nt: TGTGCCAGCAGTGAGGGGACCTCTGGGGCCAACGTCCTGACTTTC; CDR3aa: CASSEGTSGANVLTF
j_gene: TRBJ2-1; abundance: -; v_gene: TRBV9; d_gene: -; CDR3nt: TGTGCCAGCAGCACCGACAGGCCCAATGAGCAGTTCTTC; CDR3aa: CASSTDRPNEQFF
j_gene: TRBJ2-3; abundance: -; v_gene: TRBV15; d_gene: TRBD1; CDR3nt: TGTGCCACCAGCAGGGGACAGCTAAGCACAGATACGCAGTATTTT; CDR3aa: CATSRGQLSTDTQYF
j_gene: TRBJ2-2; abundance: -; v_gene: TRBV5-1; d_gene: TRBD2; CDR3nt: TGCGCCAGCAGCTTGGCGCTAGCGGGAGAAAAGGGGGAGCTGTTTTTT; CDR3aa: CASSLALAGEKGELFF
j_gene: TRBJ1-2; abundance: -; v_gene: TRBV6-6; d_gene: TRBD1; CDR3nt: TGTGCCAGCAGCGTAACGACAGGGGGGCCTAACTATGGCTACACCTTC; CDR3aa: CASSVTTGGPNYGYTF
j_gene: TRBJ2-7; abundance: -; v_gene: TRBV27; d_gene: -; CDR3nt: TGTGCCAGCAGTTTATTGGGTGGGGCTCGGGGCGAGCAGTACTTC; CDR3aa: CASSLLGGARGEQYF
j_gene: TRBJ2-1; abundance: -; v_gene: TRBV16; d_gene: TRBD2; CDR3nt: TGTGCCAGCAGCCGCACGACTAGCGGGAGGGGAAATGAGCAGTTCTTC; CDR3aa: CASSRTTSGRGNEQFF
j_gene: TRBJ2-7; abundance: -; v_gene: TRBV6-5; d_gene: -; CDR3nt: TGTGCCAGCAGTTACTCTATCGACTACTACGAGCAGTACTTC; CDR3aa: CASSYSIDYYEQYF
j_gene: TRBJ1-1; abundance: few; v_gene: TRBV27; d_gene: -; CDR3nt: TGTGCCATACAGACCCCGGGTGGAGCTTTCTTT; CDR3aa: CAIQTPGGAFF
j_gene: TRBJ2-7; abundance: few; v_gene: TRBV7-8; d_gene: TRBD2; CDR3nt: TGTGCCAGCAGCTTCCTAGCGGGAGGAGGCGAGCAGTACTTC; CDR3aa: CASSFLAGGGEQYF
j_gene: TRBJ1-1; abundance: -; v_gene: TRBV2; d_gene: -; CDR3nt: TGTGCCAGCAGTGAAGAACTGGGGAGAACCCTCGGGAACACTGAAGCTTTCTTT; CDR3aa: CASSEELGRTLGNTEAFF
j_gene: TRBJ1-2; abundance: -; v_gene: TRBV7-9; d_gene: -; CDR3nt: TGTGCCAGCAGCTTAGACACCAACTATGGCTACACCTTC; CDR3aa: CASSLDTNYGYTF
j_gene: TRBJ1-3; abundance: -; v_gene: TRBV11-3; d_gene: -; CDR3nt: TGTGCCAGCAGCCAAAGGGGTTCTGGAAACACCATATATTTT; CDR3aa: CASSQRGSGNTIYF
j_gene: TRBJ1-2; abundance: -; v_gene: TRBV6-5; d_gene: TRBD1; CDR3nt: TGTGCCAGCAGTTTTGACCCCAGGGGGTCCTATGGCTACACCTTC; CDR3aa: CASSFDPRGSYGYTF
j_gene: TRBJ2-7; abundance: few; v_gene: TRBV4-3; d_gene: -; CDR3nt: TGCGCCAGCAGCCAAGGTACCAACTACGAGCAGTACTTC; CDR3aa: CASSQGTNYEQYF
j_gene: TRBJ1-4; abundance: -; v_gene: TRBV5-1; d_gene: -; CDR3nt: TGCGCCAGCAAATTGTCCACCTCACCGGGGGAAAAACTGTTTTTT; CDR3aa: CASKLSTSPGEKLFF
j_gene: TRBJ2-1; abundance: few; v_gene: TRBV4-3; d_gene: TRBD1; CDR3nt: TGCGCCAGCAGCCAAGACACAGGGGACTACAATGAGCAGTTCTTC; CDR3aa: CASSQDTGDYNEQFF
j_gene: TRBJ1-1; abundance: -; v_gene: TRBV6-4; d_gene: -; CDR3nt: TGTGCCAGCAGGCCCGGGGGGGGGAACACTGAAGCTTTCTTT; CDR3aa: CASRPGGGNTEAFF
j_gene: TRBJ1-2; abundance: -; v_gene: TRBV21-1; d_gene: -; CDR3nt: TGTGCCAGCAGCAAGGGAGCTGGCTACACCTTC; CDR3aa: CASSKGAGYTF
j_gene: TRBJ2-1; abundance: -; v_gene: TRBV4-3; d_gene: -; CDR3nt: TGCGCCAGCAGCCCCGGGGAGGTTTACAATGAGCAGTTCTTC; CDR3aa: CASSPGEVYNEQFF
j_gene: TRBJ2-1; abundance: -; v_gene: TRBV7-3; d_gene: TRBD2; CDR3nt: TGTGCCAGCAGCTTAACTGCGGGCGGGAGGGCCTCATACAATGAGCAGTTCTTC; CDR3aa: CASSLTAGGRASYNEQFF
j_gene: TRBJ1-3; abundance: -; v_gene: TRBV4-3; d_gene: -; CDR3nt: TGCGCCAGCAGCCAAGATACGAGTAGGGGTTCCAACACCATATATTTT; CDR3aa: CASSQDTSRGSNTIYF
j_gene: TRBJ1-5; abundance: few; v_gene: TRBV19; d_gene: -; CDR3nt: TGTGCCAGTAGTATGGAATGGGTTCAGCCCCAGCATTTT; CDR3aa: CASSMEWVQPQHF
j_gene: TRBJ1-6; abundance: -; v_gene: TRBV30; d_gene: -; CDR3nt: TGTGCCTGGAGGGGCCCCGATAATTCACCCCTCCACTTT; CDR3aa: CAWRGPDNSPLHF